This T cell receptor beta chain derives from a study of cytomegalovirus exposure and HLA in healthy donors. Overall study results and limits: Altogether, 164 TCR beta chains were recorded as cytomegalovirus-associated.

This clone was seen a single time. Antigen specificity is unknown. Profiled with immunoSEQ multiplex PCR; TCRdb holds only in-frame clones, not every one. The sample includes some 150,000 clones, about 90% seen only once; the top ten take 5.5% to 7%. The CDR3 is 15 residues long. Germline assignment: CDR1 SEHNR and CDR2 FQNEAQ (reference sequence). Deletions cut 5 bases from V and 2 bases from J, with 15 bases between. The receptor comes from a woman aged 25 to 39 in good health and CMV-seropositive. This chain connects TRBV7-9 to TRBJ1-2; D is perhaps TRBD1 (6 bases). What was sequenced was PBMCs. The CDR3 protein is CASSRGGYKNYGYTF. The CDR3 coding sequence is TGTGCCAGCAGCCGAGGGGGATATAAGAACTATGGCTACACCTTC.